This TCR beta chain was recorded in a study of quantifying T cell responses using KT2 cells. In the study overall: Reverse transcription used primers in the TCR alpha and beta constant regions.

Germline lookup yields CDR1 ENHRY and CDR2 SYGVKD. The CDR3 covers 14 residues. V was clipped by 2 bases and J by 5 bases; unmatched bases: 5. Each cDNA got a UMI-containing oligo ligated at its 3' end. The first PCR ran approximately 4 cycles with an equimolar RC1.1 and RC1.2 beta primer mix. Using its own MiXCR run on the UMI-ligation and nested PCR reads, TCRdb lists one record per CDR3 protein. The sample has 25,000 to 40,000 distinct CDR3 sequences; approximately 10% are singletons. The specimen sequenced was PBMCs spiked with cells of the T cell clone KT2. The chain couples TRBV10-3 to TRBJ2-5; 7 positions match TRBD2. The receptor was derived from a human donor. This chain's CDR3 is CAISEASGPETQYF. The CDR3 DNA reads as TGTGCCATCAGTGAGGCTAGCGGACCCGAGACCCAGTACTTC.